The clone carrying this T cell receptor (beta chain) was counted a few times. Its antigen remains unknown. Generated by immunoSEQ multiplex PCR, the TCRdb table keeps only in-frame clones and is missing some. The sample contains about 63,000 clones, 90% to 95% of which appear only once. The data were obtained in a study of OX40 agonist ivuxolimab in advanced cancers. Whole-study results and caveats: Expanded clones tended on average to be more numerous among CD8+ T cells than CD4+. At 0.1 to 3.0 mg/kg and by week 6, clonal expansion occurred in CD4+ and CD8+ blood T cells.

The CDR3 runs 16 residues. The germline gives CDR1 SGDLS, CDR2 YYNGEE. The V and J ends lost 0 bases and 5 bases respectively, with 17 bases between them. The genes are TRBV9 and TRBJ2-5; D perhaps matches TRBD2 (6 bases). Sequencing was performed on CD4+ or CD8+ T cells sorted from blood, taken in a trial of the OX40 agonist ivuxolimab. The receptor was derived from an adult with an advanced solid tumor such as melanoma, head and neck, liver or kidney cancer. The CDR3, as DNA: TGTGCCAGCAGCGTAGAAGCGGCGGGGAGTGGCGAGACCCAGTACTTC. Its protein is CASSVEAAGSGETQYF.